A single sample gave rise to the 28 T cell receptor beta chains below, sequenced in a study of blood T cell repertoires in COVID-19. Some clones are missing from TCRdb's copy, which holds only in-frame ones; the method was immunoSEQ multiplex PCR. Altogether around 380,000 clones are present, more than 65% being singletons, with the ten largest covering around 1%. Source material: peripheral blood. These TCRs come from a human donor with acute or convalescent COVID-19. The donor label of this sample is uncertain.

This chain links TRBV29-1 with TRBJ1-2, with 7 bases identical to TRBD1. The CDR3 totals 15 residues. Germline assignment: CDR1 SQVTM and CDR2 ANQGSEA. V gave up 5 bases and J gave up 0 bases; unmatched junction bases: 9. The CDR3: CSVTGQPRANYGYTF. The CDR3 nucleotides are TGCAGCGTTACGGGACAGCCTCGAGCTAACTATGGCTACACCTTC.

The chain joins TRBV5-4 to TRBJ2-1, with TRBD1 matching 12 bases. Germline V gene lookup returns CDR1 SGHNT and CDR2 YYREEE (reference sequence). J lost 4 bases, V lost 4 bases, and 6 bases had no gene match. The CDR3 runs to 16 residues. The CDR3: CASSGGQGARYNEQFF. CDR3 sequence (DNA): TGTGCCAGCAGCGGGGGACAGGGGGCGAGGTACAATGAGCAGTTCTTC.

Details on this clone: This sample also contains other DNA sequences that code for the same CDR3. The genes are TRBV5-1 and TRBJ1-2, with a weak D call TRBD1 (6 bases). V lost 3 bases, J lost 4 bases, and 13 bases lay in between. CDR3 length: 14 amino acids. The germline gives CDR1 SGHRS, CDR2 YFSETQ. CDR3: CASSSGQISYGYTF. The CDR3 bases are TGCGCCAGCAGCTCTGGACAGATATCCTATGGCTACACCTTC.

This chain connects TRBV7-9 to TRBJ2-5, with 10 nucleotides matching TRBD1. CDR3 length: 16 residues. With V trimmed by 2 bases and J by 3 bases, 6 bases remained unmatched. Germline values: CDR1 SEHNR, CDR2 FQNEAQ (reference sequence). Here the CDR3 DNA reads TGTGCCAGCAGCTTATTGGTCGGGACAGGGGAAGAGACCCAGTACTTC. Translated, it gives CASSLLVGTGEETQYF.

The V gene is TRBV21-1, the J gene TRBJ1-5; the table assigns TRBD1, which was not confirmed against the DNA. TRBV21-1 has pseudogene status. CDR3 length: 14 residues. CDR3 DNA sequence: TGTGCCAGCAGCAACAGGGGTGGGAATCAGCCCCAGCATTTT. Its translation is CASSNRGGNQPQHF.

This sequence joins TRBV27 and TRBJ1-1; TRBD1 matches 8 bases. The CDR3 covers 15 residues. CDR1 is MNHEY, CDR2 SMNVEV, per germline (reference sequence). Trimming cost V 3 bases and J 3 bases; bases outside gene matches: 6. The CDR3 region is CASSLRSGGHTEAFF. The DNA of the CDR3 is TGTGCCAGCAGTTTGAGGTCAGGGGGCCACACTGAAGCTTTCTTT.

This clone was observed a single time. This chain links TRBV19 with TRBJ1-5; 7 nucleotides agree with TRBD1. The CDR3 has 15 residues. J gave up 3 bases and V 5 bases, and 7 bases lay outside the gene matches. The germline V gene encodes CDR1 LNHDA and CDR2 SQIVND (reference sequence). In DNA, the CDR3 is TGTGCCAGTAGTGGGGCCGGGACAGTCAATCAGCCCCAGCATTTT. As protein: CASSGAGTVNQPQHF.

The rearrangement joins TRBV6-5 to TRBJ1-1; D is perhaps TRBD1 (5 bases). The germline gives CDR1 MNHEY, CDR2 SVGAGI. Trimming shortened V by 8 bases and J by 6 bases, and 16 bases separated the two germline ends. CDR3 size: 13 residues. CDR3: CASAGRADAEAFF. The DNA of the CDR3 is TGTGCCAGCGCGGGACGGGCGGATGCTGAAGCTTTCTTT.

V gene TRBV18 combines with J gene TRBJ2-7, with a tentative D call TRBD1 (7 bases). Germline V gene data show CDR1 as KGHSH and CDR2 as LQKENI. The CDR3 is 15 amino acids. The V end was cut by 0 bases, the J end by 3 bases, with 12 bases between. For the CDR3, the DNA is TGTGCCAGCTCACCACCGAGCAGGGGGGACTACGAGCAGTACTTC. This translates into CASSPPSRGDYEQYF.

The rearrangement links TRBV19 to TRBJ1-4; D remains unclear. The CDR3 runs to 14 residues. Germline loops: CDR1 LNHDA, CDR2 SQIVND (reference sequence). V shed 3 bases and J shed 8 bases, with 13 bases lying between them. CDR3 protein: CASSIRGETEKLFF. Here the CDR3 DNA reads TGTGCCAGTAGTATTAGAGGAGAAACCGAAAAACTGTTTTTT.

V gene TRBV24-1 combines with J gene TRBJ2-3; 10 bases fit TRBD1. This CDR3 comprises 17 residues. V shed 3 bases and J 5 bases; nucleotides not matched to a gene: 10. CDR1 KGHDR and CDR2 SFDVKD come from the germline V gene. The chain's CDR3 is CATSDPTTGGIRDTQYF. The CDR3 DNA sequence: TGTGCCACCAGTGATCCAACGACAGGGGGCATCAGAGATACGCAGTATTTT.

V and J are TRBV28 and TRBJ2-2; TRBD1 aligns across 7 bases. Trimming at V came to 7 bases and at J to 0 bases, leaving 2 bases not matched to a gene. The CDR3 extends over 14 amino acids. CDR1 and CDR2 from the germline V gene are MDHEN and SYDVKM. The CDR3 region is CASKGTANTGELFF. The CDR3 DNA follows: TGTGCCAGCAAAGGGACAGCGAACACCGGGGAGCTGTTTTTT.

For this clone: A read error may produce the germline difference seen at one junction end. Other DNA sequences of this sample code for an identical CDR3. The chain recombines TRBV18 with TRBJ2-2; TRBD2 might be the D (5 bases). This CDR3 region has 15 residues. Germline V gene lookup returns CDR1 KGHSH and CDR2 LQKENI. CDR3: CASSMGRVGAGELFF. CDR3 in DNA: TGTGCCAGCTCAATGGGCCGCGTGGGCGCCGGGGAACTGTTTTTT. Full variable domain (outside the CDR3, taken from reference TRBV18 and TRBJ2-2): NAGVMQNPRHLVRRRGQEARLRCSPMKGHSHVYWYRQLPEEGLKFMVYLQKENIIDESGMPKERFSAEFPKEGPSILRIQQVVRGDSAAYFCASSMGRVGAGELFFGEGSRLTVL.

The V and J genes are TRBV7-9 and TRBJ2-2, with D tentatively TRBD2 (6 bases). The germline gives CDR1 SEHNR, CDR2 FQNEAQ (reference sequence). The ends were cut back, 0 bases at V and 1 base at J, with 12 bases in the middle. CDR3 size: 17 residues. As DNA, the CDR3 is TGTGCCAGCAGCTTAGCCCGGGACTTACGGAACACCGGGGAGCTGTTTTTT. The encoded protein is CASSLARDLRNTGELFF.

The V gene is TRBV24-1, the J gene TRBJ2-1; 8 nucleotides align to TRBD2. The CDR3 runs to 15 residues. The junction had 5 bases not matched to a gene; V was cut back by 4 bases and J by 4 bases. The V gene's germline CDR1 is KGHDR and CDR2 SFDVKD. The CDR3: CATSERLARYNEQFF. The CDR3 region has the DNA TGTGCCACCAGTGAAAGACTAGCGCGTTACAATGAGCAGTTCTTC.

This chain links TRBV18 with TRBJ2-1; 8 bases line up with TRBD2. Germline loops: CDR1 KGHSH, CDR2 LQKENI. Trimming cost V 1 base and J 2 bases; bases outside gene matches: 1. There are 15 residues in the CDR3. The CDR3 sequence: CASSPRREAYNEQFF. In DNA, the CDR3 is TGTGCCAGCTCACCACGGCGGGAGGCCTACAATGAGCAGTTCTTC.

CDR3: CASSLNRRDPLHF. In nucleotides, the CDR3 is TGCGCCAGCAGCTTGAACAGGCGTGACCCCCTCCACTTT. V gene TRBV5-1 combines with J gene TRBJ1-6, with D possibly being TRBD1 (5 bases). There are 13 residues in the CDR3. Germline V gene data show CDR1 as SGHRS and CDR2 as YFSETQ. Trimming took 1 base from V and 13 from J, leaving 12 bases between them.

The CDR3 region is CASSIGDREGETQYF. The CDR3 DNA reads as TGTGCCAGTAGTATAGGGGACAGGGAAGGAGAGACCCAGTACTTC. V is TRBV19 and J is TRBJ2-5; 9 nucleotides line up with TRBD1. There are 15 residues in the CDR3. V was clipped by 1 base and J by 4 bases; unmatched bases: 4. CDR1 and CDR2 (germline): LNHDA, SQIVND (reference sequence). The full variable domain, its missing parts supplied by reference TRBV19 and TRBJ2-5, is DGGITQSPKYLFRKEGQNVTLSCEQNLNHDAMYWYRQDPGQGLRLIYYSQIVNDFQKGDIAEGYSVSREKKESFPLTVTSAQKNPTAFYLCASSIGDREGETQYFGPGTRLLVL.

This chain joins TRBV5-1 and TRBJ2-1; D remains unclear. Trimming removed 2 bases at V and 3 bases at J, with 6 bases between. Germline lookup yields CDR1 SGHRS and CDR2 YFSETQ. The CDR3 loop spans 13 amino acids. CDR3 sequence: CASSLALYNEQFF. The CDR3, as DNA: TGCGCCAGCAGCTTAGCACTCTACAATGAGCAGTTCTTC.

The genes are TRBV11-2 and TRBJ2-7, with D maybe TRBD1 (5 bases). The CDR3 extends over 14 amino acids. With 1 base removed from V and 3 bases from J, the gap between germline ends came to 10 bases. Per germline, CDR1 SGHAT and CDR2 FQNNGV. This CDR3 reads CASSLVRTNYEQYF. The CDR3, as DNA: TGTGCCAGCAGCTTAGTGAGGACAAACTACGAGCAGTACTTC.

This chain joins TRBV24-1 and TRBJ2-4, with D possibly being TRBD1 (6 bases). CDR3 length: 16 amino acids. From germline, CDR1 is KGHDR and CDR2 SFDVKD. Trimming shortened V by 7 bases and J by 0 bases, and 15 bases separated the two germline ends. In DNA, the CDR3 is TGTGCCACCAGAGGACAGTGGGAAATAGCCAAAAACATTCAGTACTTC. Amino acids: CATRGQWEIAKNIQYF.

This clone was seen a few times. The chain recombines TRBV2 with TRBJ2-7, with TRBD1 matching 9 bases. CDR3 length equals 12 residues. The germline V gene has CDR1 SNHLY and CDR2 FYNNEI. V gave up 6 bases and J gave up 4 bases; unmatched junction bases: 1. Here the CDR3 reads CASRGQGYEQYF. CDR3 nucleotide sequence: TGTGCCAGCAGGGGACAGGGTTACGAGCAGTACTTC. Looking up the rest from reference TRBV2 and TRBJ2-7 gives the full variable domain: EPEVTQTPSHQVTQMGQEVILRCVPISNHLYFYWYRQILGQKVEFLVSFYNNEISEKSEIFDDQFSVERPDGSNFTLKIRSTKLEDSAMYFCASRGQGYEQYFGPGTRLTVT.

In DNA form, the CDR3 reads TGCGCCAGCAGCTTGGGACTAGCGGGAGGGCCGGTTGAGACCCAGTACTTC. Translating it yields CASSLGLAGGPVETQYF. This chain uses TRBV5-1 with TRBJ2-5; TRBD2 matches 14 bases. Germline CDR1 reads SGHRS; CDR2 reads YFSETQ. V lost 0 bases to trimming and J lost 5 bases; unmatched junction nucleotides: 6. CDR3 length equals 17 residues.

The rearrangement joins TRBV6-5 to TRBJ2-5; TRBD1 is a possible D gene (5 bases). V shed 6 bases and J shed 5 bases, with 13 bases lying between them. The CDR3 extends over 13 amino acids. CDR1 and CDR2 (germline): MNHEY, SVGAGI. The CDR3: CASSADRVETQYF. The CDR3 DNA is TGTGCCAGCAGCGCCGACAGAGTGGAGACCCAGTACTTC.

V usage is TRBV4-1 and J usage is TRBJ1-3, with D uncertain. V lost 4 bases and J 3 bases, leaving 16 bases between the germline ends. This CDR3 is built from 16 residues. Per the germline V gene, CDR1 is MGHRA and CDR2 is YSYEKL. CDR3 in amino acids: CASSLTAEAVGNTIYF. The DNA of the CDR3 is TGCGCCAGCAGCCTAACCGCGGAAGCGGTTGGAAACACCATATATTTT.

V and J are TRBV5-6 and TRBJ2-7; D might be TRBD2 (5 bases). Trimming removed 1 base from V and 2 bases from J, with 7 bases in between. Germline assignment: CDR1 SGHDT and CDR2 YYEEEE. The length of the CDR3 is 13 residues. The CDR3 DNA is TGTGCCAGCAGCTTGTCGACTACCTACGAGCAGTACTTC. This codes for CASSLSTTYEQYF. The complete variable domain, with remaining parts taken from reference TRBV5-6 and TRBJ2-7, reads DAGVTQSPTHLIKTRGQQVTLRCSPKSGHDTVSWYQQALGQGPQFIFQYYEEEERQRGNFPDRFSGHQFPNYSSELNVNALLLGDSALYLCASSLSTTYEQYFGPGTRLTVT.

V and J are TRBV2 and TRBJ2-7; 8 bases are shared with TRBD2. This CDR3 has 12 residues. V lost 7 bases, J lost 5 bases, and 4 bases stayed unmatched. Germline lookup yields CDR1 SNHLY and CDR2 FYNNEI. For the CDR3, the DNA is TGTGCCAGCAAAGCGGGGGCCAACGAGCAGTACTTC. Its protein is CASKAGANEQYF.

The chain links TRBV10-3 to TRBJ1-2, with no clear D. Germline V CDR1 and CDR2: ENHRY, SYGVKD. V was cut by 8 bases and J by 4 bases, with 17 bases left in between. The CDR3 runs to 14 residues. The CDR3 DNA follows: TGTGCCATCGGCTCAGTCCCAGGACTCTATGGCTACACCTTC. Translation: CAIGSVPGLYGYTF.